One sample yielded the 27 T cell receptor beta chains listed below, sequenced in a study of T cell responses to AZD1222 COVID-19 vaccine. Assay: immunoSEQ multiplex PCR; the TCRdb copy retains only in-frame clones and omits some. The repertoire holds approximately 130,000 clones, with roughly 90% as singletons. The source was peripheral blood, collected on day 0 of AZD1222 vaccination. These receptor sequences come from an adult in good health.

CDR3 nucleotides: TGTGCCAGTAAGTGGGATACTAGCGGCTCCTACGAGCAGTACTTC. This sequence encodes CASKWDTSGSYEQYF. The chain combines TRBV19 with TRBJ2-7; TRBD2 agrees at 8 bases. The CDR3 is made up of 15 amino acids. V trimming: 7 bases; J trimming: 0 bases; junction bases outside the gene matches: 8. Germline loops: CDR1 LNHDA, CDR2 SQIVND (reference sequence).

CDR3 amino acids: CASSLEGRGDPNYGYTF. CDR3 DNA sequence: TGCGCCAGCAGCTTGGAGGGGAGGGGCGATCCTAACTATGGCTACACCTTC. This chain connects TRBV5-1 to TRBJ1-2; D might be TRBD1 (5 bases). The CDR3 is 17 amino acids. Germline V lookup: CDR1 SGHRS, CDR2 YFSETQ. Trimming took off 0 bases at V and 0 bases at J, with 15 bases between the two ends.

The rearrangement joins TRBV27 to TRBJ2-7, with TRBD1 matching 7 bases. V lost 6 bases and J lost 3; bases outside the gene matches: 8. Germline V gives CDR1 MNHEY, CDR2 SMNVEV (reference sequence). The CDR3 runs to 14 residues. CDR3 bases: TGTGCCAGCAGCCGAGTCAGACAGGGCTACGAGCAGTACTTC. It specifies CASSRVRQGYEQYF.

This clone was found once. CDR3 bases: TGCAGTGCCGGATATGGCTACACCTTC. Amino acid sequence: CSAGYGYTF. This chain uses TRBV20-1 with TRBJ1-2; D not resolved. CDR1 is DFQATT and CDR2 is SNEGSKA in the germline V gene (reference sequence). V lost 6 bases to trimming and J lost 5 bases, with 4 bases between them. The CDR3 is 9 amino acids.

The chain carries TRBV19 and TRBJ1-5; TRBD1 might be the D (5 bases). The CDR3 totals 17 residues. V lost 3 bases, J lost 6 bases, and 21 bases lay in between. Germline V lookup: CDR1 LNHDA, CDR2 SQIVND (reference sequence). This CDR3 reads CASSIGSGRSRGQPQHF. The CDR3, as DNA: TGTGCCAGTAGTATCGGCTCAGGGCGGTCGAGAGGTCAGCCCCAGCATTTT.

The chain recombines TRBV5-4 with TRBJ2-4; 9 bases are a match to TRBD1. V gave up 4 bases and J gave up 3 bases; unmatched junction bases: 8. CDR3 length: 16 residues. Germline CDR1 is SGHNT and CDR2 is YYREEE (reference sequence). CDR3 in amino acids: CASSAGQGGLKNIQYF. The CDR3 DNA sequence: TGTGCCAGCAGCGCGGGACAGGGTGGTCTCAAAAACATTCAGTACTTC.

A single count supports this clone. The chain employs TRBV28 and TRBJ2-6; D is perhaps TRBD1 (5 bases). V dropped 6 bases and J dropped 3 bases, with 18 bases sitting between them. This CDR3 contains 17 residues. Germline values: CDR1 MDHEN, CDR2 SYDVKM. CDR3 residues: CASRANAGYGGANVLTF. In DNA, the CDR3 is TGTGCCAGCAGGGCGAATGCAGGGTACGGTGGGGCCAACGTCCTGACTTTC.

The rearrangement joins TRBV24-1 to TRBJ2-1; 10 bases map to TRBD1. V lost 8 bases and J lost 5; bases outside the gene matches: 2. The V gene's germline CDR1 is KGHDR and CDR2 SFDVKD. The length of the CDR3 is 13 residues. CDR3 sequence: CATKDRGNNEQFF. For the CDR3, the DNA is TGTGCCACCAAGGACAGGGGGAACAATGAGCAGTTCTTC.

This chain's CDR3 is CASSQQPGVRDQETQYF. In DNA form, the CDR3 reads TGTGCCAGCAGCCAACAGCCGGGGGTTAGAGACCAAGAGACCCAGTACTTC. The V gene is TRBV4-2, the J gene TRBJ2-5, with D possibly TRBD2 on 6 matching bases. Trimming shortened V by 2 bases and J by 0 bases, and 16 bases separated the two germline ends. CDR1 and CDR2 (germline): LGHNA, YNFKEQ. There are 17 residues in the CDR3.

The rearrangement joins TRBV6-1 to TRBJ2-5; D possibly corresponds to TRBD2 (5 bases). Germline CDR1 is MNHNS and CDR2 is SASEGT. Trimming removed 4 bases from V and 3 bases from J, with 12 bases in between. CDR3 length: 14 amino acids. The CDR3 nucleotides are TGTGCCAGCAGTGGGGGTGTGGGAGAAGAGACCCAGTACTTC. Translated: CASSGGVGEETQYF.

The V gene is TRBV25-1, the J gene TRBJ1-5; D not certain. The CDR3 is 13 residues long. Germline-derived CDR1 and CDR2 are MGHDK and SYGVNS. Trimming cost V 1 base and J 7 bases, with 8 bases left between them. The CDR3 sequence: CASSEFGGQPQHF. For the CDR3, the DNA is TGTGCCAGCAGTGAATTCGGAGGACAGCCCCAGCATTTT.

The chain employs TRBV6-4 and TRBJ2-7, with 8 bases identical to TRBD1. V trimming: 3 bases; J trimming: 6 bases; junction bases outside the gene matches: 4. This CDR3 has 13 amino acids. Per germline, CDR1 MRHNA and CDR2 SNTAGT. Written as DNA, the CDR3 is TGTGCCAGCAGTGAACAGGGGGGTACCGAGCAGTACTTC. It is translated as CASSEQGGTEQYF.

The V call is TRBV5-6, the J call TRBJ2-1; 7 bases agree with TRBD1. The CDR3 loop spans 15 amino acids. The junction had 5 bases not matched to a gene; V was cut back by 5 bases and J by 0 bases. CDR1 and CDR2 (germline): SGHDT, YYEEEE. The CDR3, as DNA: TGTGCCAGCAGTTTTGGGACAGCCTCCTACAATGAGCAGTTCTTC. Amino acid sequence: CASSFGTASYNEQFF.

V is TRBV19 and J is TRBJ1-2, with 7 positions matching TRBD1. The CDR3 is 14 amino acids. Germline V CDR1 and CDR2: LNHDA, SQIVND (reference sequence). V dropped 5 bases and J dropped 2; count of bases not matched to a gene: 5. The CDR3 coding sequence is TGTGCCAGTAGTCCTCGGACAGGCAACTATGGCTACACCTTC. Its protein product is CASSPRTGNYGYTF.

This clone was detected a few times. The J gene is TRBJ2-1, the V gene TRBV6-5; D is unclear. Trimming removed 10 bases at V and 0 bases at J, with 13 bases between. This CDR3 is 14 amino acids long. Germline loops: CDR1 MNHEY, CDR2 SVGAGI. This CDR3 reads CATEYPSSYNEQFF. In nucleotides, the CDR3 is TGTGCCACCGAATACCCTAGCTCCTACAATGAGCAGTTCTTC.

V usage is TRBV9 and J usage is TRBJ1-1, with unresolved D. Germline lookup yields CDR1 SGDLS and CDR2 YYNGEE. Trimming stripped 0 bases from V and 0 bases from J, with 9 bases between. CDR3 length: 15 residues. CDR3 nucleotide sequence: TGTGCCAGCAGCGTAGATTTCTATATGAACACTGAAGCTTTCTTT. Its protein is CASSVDFYMNTEAFF.

This chain uses TRBV6-5 with TRBJ1-5; TRBD1 might be the D (5 bases). CDR1 is MNHEY and CDR2 is SVGAGI in the germline V gene. Trimming took 5 bases from V and 6 from J, leaving 14 bases between them. The length of the CDR3 is 14 residues. The CDR3 DNA is TGTGCCAGCAGTCGGGTGGGGGAGGGTCAGCCCCAGCATTTT. It translates to CASSRVGEGQPQHF.

The chain recombines TRBV24-1 with TRBJ1-2; 12 bases agree with TRBD1. The V segment lost 2 bases and the J segment 1 base; nucleotides outside the gene matches: 4. Germline CDR1 is KGHDR and CDR2 is SFDVKD. CDR3 size: 17 residues. This CDR3 reads CATSDWDRGRGNYGYTF. CDR3 DNA sequence: TGTGCCACCAGTGATTGGGACAGGGGGCGCGGTAACTATGGCTACACCTTC.

V gene TRBV14 combines with J gene TRBJ2-5; the D is unclear. In germline, CDR1 is SGHDN, CDR2 FVKESK. This CDR3 contains 13 residues. Trimming cost V 2 bases and J 7 bases, with 11 bases left between them. CDR3 nucleotide sequence: TGTGCCAGCAGCCAACCGCTCTCTCGGACCCAGTACTTC. Translation: CASSQPLSRTQYF.

The chain is built from TRBV4-2 and TRBJ1-2; tentative D call: TRBD1 (5 bases). Trimming took 7 bases from V and 2 from J, leaving 20 bases between them. CDR1 and CDR2 (germline): LGHNA, YNFKEQ. The CDR3 contains 16 residues. CDR3 region: CASIGSPGLPNYGYTF. The CDR3 nucleotides are TGTGCCAGCATCGGGAGTCCGGGACTGCCCAACTATGGCTACACCTTC.

The chain links TRBV7-9 to TRBJ2-5; 7 nucleotides match TRBD2. Unmatched junction bases numbered 7, after V lost 0 bases and J lost 0 bases. CDR1 is SEHNR, CDR2 FQNEAQ, per germline (reference sequence). This CDR3 spans 17 amino acids. CDR3 protein: CASSLAGLVTYQETQYF. The CDR3 DNA is TGTGCCAGCAGCTTAGCAGGACTAGTAACCTACCAAGAGACCCAGTACTTC.

This clone appeared once. V usage is TRBV6-5 and J usage is TRBJ2-7; 12 bases match TRBD2. The germline gives CDR1 MNHEY, CDR2 SVGAGI. CDR3 length: 15 residues. The V and J ends lost 4 bases and 4 bases, in that order; junction bases with no gene match: 5. The CDR3 DNA is TGTGCCAGCAGTTCCGGACTAGCGGGAAGGTACGAGCAGTACTTC. The encoded protein is CASSSGLAGRYEQYF.

V gene TRBV7-9 combines with J gene TRBJ2-3; D ambiguous. The CDR3 extends over 19 amino acids. The germline V gene encodes CDR1 SEHNR and CDR2 FQNEAQ (reference sequence). Deletions cut 3 bases from V and 0 bases from J, with 22 bases between. CDR3 sequence reads: CASSFPNYYFSSSTDTQYF. The CDR3 DNA is TGTGCCAGCAGCTTCCCGAACTATTATTTTTCATCTAGCACAGATACGCAGTATTTT.

The chain couples TRBV10-3 to TRBJ2-1; 11 nucleotides align to TRBD2. Germline values: CDR1 ENHRY, CDR2 SYGVKD. Germline trimming cut 4 bases from V and 0 bases from J; bases unmatched to any gene: 8. There are 18 residues in the CDR3. The CDR3 region has the DNA TGTGCCATCAGTGGAAGTATAGCGGGAGGGAGCTCCTACAATGAGCAGTTCTTC. Its translation: CAISGSIAGGSSYNEQFF.

DNA of the CDR3: TGTGCCAGCAGCGCCCGACTAGCGGGCGGGCTCGGGGAGCTGTTTTTT. Protein product: CASSARLAGGLGELFF. The genes are TRBV9 and TRBJ2-2; 10 bases match TRBD2. J gave up 7 bases and V 3 bases, and 9 bases lay outside the gene matches. This CDR3 spans 16 amino acids. Germline lookup yields CDR1 SGDLS and CDR2 YYNGEE. The whole variable domain, filled in from reference TRBV9 and TRBJ2-2, reads DSGVTQTPKHLITATGQRVTLRCSPRSGDLSVYWYQQSLDQGLQFLIQYYNGEERAKGNILERFSAQQFPDLHSELNLSSLELGDSALYFCASSARLAGGLGELFFGEGSRLTVL.

The chain employs TRBV7-8 and TRBJ2-2, with D unclear. Germline-derived CDR1 and CDR2 are SGHVS and FQNEAQ. V lost 3 bases, J lost 3 bases, and 5 bases lay in between. The CDR3 contains 13 residues. This CDR3 reads CASSFLDTGELFF. The CDR3 nucleotides are TGTGCCAGCAGCTTCTTAGACACCGGGGAGCTGTTTTTT.

V usage is TRBV28 and J usage is TRBJ1-2; 10 bases match TRBD1. The V gene end was trimmed by 6 bases and the J gene end by 7 bases; junction bases not matched to a gene: 5. Per the germline V gene, CDR1 is MDHEN and CDR2 is SYDVKM. CDR3 size: 13 residues. This chain's CDR3 is CASRNDRGPGYTF. The CDR3, as DNA: TGTGCCAGCAGAAATGACAGGGGGCCTGGCTACACCTTC.